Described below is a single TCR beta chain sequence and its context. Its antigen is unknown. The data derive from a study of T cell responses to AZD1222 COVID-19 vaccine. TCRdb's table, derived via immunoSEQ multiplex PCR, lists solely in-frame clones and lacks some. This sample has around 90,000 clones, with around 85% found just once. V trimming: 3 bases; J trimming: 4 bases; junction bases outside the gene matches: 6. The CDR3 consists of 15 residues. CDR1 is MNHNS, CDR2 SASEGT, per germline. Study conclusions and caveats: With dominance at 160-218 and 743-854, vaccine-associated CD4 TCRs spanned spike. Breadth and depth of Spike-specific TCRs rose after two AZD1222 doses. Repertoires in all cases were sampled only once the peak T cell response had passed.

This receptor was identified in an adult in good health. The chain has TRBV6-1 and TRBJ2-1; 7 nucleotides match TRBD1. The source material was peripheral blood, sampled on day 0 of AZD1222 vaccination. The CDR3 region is CASSERGRAYNEQFF. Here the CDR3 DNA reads TGTGCCAGCAGTGAGAGGGGGCGAGCTTACAATGAGCAGTTCTTC.